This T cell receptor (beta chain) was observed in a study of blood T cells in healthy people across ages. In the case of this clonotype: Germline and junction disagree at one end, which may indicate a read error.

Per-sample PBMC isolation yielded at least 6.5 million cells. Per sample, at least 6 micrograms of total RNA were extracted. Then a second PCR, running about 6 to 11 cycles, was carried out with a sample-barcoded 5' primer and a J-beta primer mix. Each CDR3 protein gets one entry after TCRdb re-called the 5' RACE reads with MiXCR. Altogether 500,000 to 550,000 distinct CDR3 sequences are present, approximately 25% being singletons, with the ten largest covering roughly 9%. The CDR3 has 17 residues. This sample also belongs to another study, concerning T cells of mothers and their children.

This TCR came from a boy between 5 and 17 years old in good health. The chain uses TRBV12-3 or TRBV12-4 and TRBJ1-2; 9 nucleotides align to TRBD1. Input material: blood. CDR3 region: CDSSLHWTGTGWYGYTF. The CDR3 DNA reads TGTGACAGCAGCTTGCATTGGACCGGGACAGGGTGGTATGGCTACACCTTC.